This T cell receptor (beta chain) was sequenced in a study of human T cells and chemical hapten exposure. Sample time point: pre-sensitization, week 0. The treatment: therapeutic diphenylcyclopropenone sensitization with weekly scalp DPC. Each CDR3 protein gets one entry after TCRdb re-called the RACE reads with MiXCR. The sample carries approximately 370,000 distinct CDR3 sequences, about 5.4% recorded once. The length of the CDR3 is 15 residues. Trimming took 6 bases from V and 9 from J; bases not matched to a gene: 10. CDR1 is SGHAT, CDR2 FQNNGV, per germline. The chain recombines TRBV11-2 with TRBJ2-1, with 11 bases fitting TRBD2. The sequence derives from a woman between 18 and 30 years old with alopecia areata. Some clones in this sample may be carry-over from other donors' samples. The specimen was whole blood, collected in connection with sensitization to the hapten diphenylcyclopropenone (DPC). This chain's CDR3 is CASSPTSGVSGEQFF. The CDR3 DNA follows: TGTGCCAGCAGTCCGACTAGCGGGGTATCGGGTGAGCAGTTCTTC.